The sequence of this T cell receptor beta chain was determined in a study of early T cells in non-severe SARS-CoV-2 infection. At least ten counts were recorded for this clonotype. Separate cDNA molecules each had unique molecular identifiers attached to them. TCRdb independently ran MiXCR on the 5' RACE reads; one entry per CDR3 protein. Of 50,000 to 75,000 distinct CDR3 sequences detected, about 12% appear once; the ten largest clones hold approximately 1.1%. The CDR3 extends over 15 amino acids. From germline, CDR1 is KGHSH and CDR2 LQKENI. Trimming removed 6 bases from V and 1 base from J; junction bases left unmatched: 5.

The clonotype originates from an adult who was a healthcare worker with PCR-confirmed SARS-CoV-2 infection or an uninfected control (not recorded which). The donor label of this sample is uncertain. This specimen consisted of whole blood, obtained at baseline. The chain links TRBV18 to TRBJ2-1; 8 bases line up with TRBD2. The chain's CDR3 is CASSLQRGSYNEQFF. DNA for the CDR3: TGTGCCAGCTCCCTCCAGCGGGGGTCCTACAATGAGCAGTTCTTC.